A single sample gave rise to the 2 T cell receptor beta chains below, sequenced in a study of T cell responses to AZD1222 COVID-19 vaccine. The table came from immunoSEQ multiplex PCR; TCRdb's copy has only in-frame clones and leaves some out. Here the sample spans over 130,000 clones, about 90% being singletons. Sequences were derived from peripheral blood, sampled 28 days after the second dose of the MenACWY control vaccine. These receptors all come from an adult who received the MenACWY meningococcal vaccine as a control.

J is TRBJ1-2 and V is TRBV27; a weak D match, TRBD1 (6 bases). The ends were cut back, 5 bases at V and 8 bases at J, with 18 bases in the middle. The CDR3 covers 14 residues. Germline V lookup: CDR1 MNHEY, CDR2 SMNVEV (reference sequence). Here the CDR3 reads CASSPRTASVGYTF. The CDR3 DNA reads TGTGCCAGCAGTCCTAGGACAGCCTCCGTGGGCTACACCTTC.

J is TRBJ1-3 and V is TRBV7-2, with 7 bases fitting TRBD1. Germline V gives CDR1 SGHTA, CDR2 FQGNSA. The CDR3 runs to 19 residues. With V trimmed by 2 bases and J by 0 bases, 13 bases remained unmatched. As DNA, the CDR3 is TGTGCCAGCAGCTTATTCTCCGGACAGGCGCCTTTCTCTGGAAACACCATATATTTT. Translating it yields CASSLFSGQAPFSGNTIYF.